Below are 2 T cell receptor beta chains sequenced from a single sample in a study of regulatory T cells in long-lasting Graves disease. Time point denoted: newly diagnosed GD, antithyroid drugs for less than 3 months. The TCR library was made from RNA that had been extracted from PBMCs in TRIzol. The TCR beta library used iRepertoire HTBI primers with Arm-PCR amplification of CDR3. In TCRdb, the multiplex PCR reads were re-called with MiXCR into one record per CDR3 protein. Of about 540,000 distinct CDR3 sequences in the sample, approximately 13% are singletons; the top ten hold 10%. Separately, the same data were catalogued under a study of T cells in Graves' hyperthyroidism and ophthalmopathy.

Sequenced here: peripheral blood mononuclear cells (PBMCs), sampled at new diagnosis, from a patient treated with antithyroid drugs. The receptors were gathered from a man aged 25-40 years with Graves disease.

V usage is TRBV5-8 and J usage is TRBJ2-7; 7 nucleotides align to TRBD1. Germline CDR1 SGHTS, CDR2 YDEGEE. Unmatched junction bases numbered 7, after V lost 4 bases and J lost 0 bases. The CDR3 is made up of 15 amino acids. CDR3 protein: CASSIAGTDSYEQYF. The CDR3 DNA reads TGTGCCAGCAGCATCGCCGGGACAGACTCCTACGAGCAGTACTTC. Filled out from reference TRBV5-8 and TRBJ2-7, the complete variable domain reads EAGVTQSPTHLIKTRGQQATLRCSPISGHTSVYWYQQALGLGLQFLLWYDEGEERNRGNFPPRFSGRQFPNYSSELNVNALELEDSALYLCASSIAGTDSYEQYFGPGTRLTVT.

This clonotype was counted a few times. The chain is built from TRBV7-9 and TRBJ1-5; TRBD1 is a possible D gene (6 bases). The CDR3 totals 15 residues. The V end lost 5 bases, the J end lost 7 bases, and 18 bases lay between the germline ends. Germline CDR1 is SEHNR and CDR2 is FQNEAQ (reference sequence). The CDR3 region is CASSHWDIHGQPQHF. The CDR3 DNA reads as TGTGCCAGCAGCCACTGGGACATTCACGGGCAGCCCCAGCATTTT.